These 3 T cell receptor beta chains were sequenced from one sample in a study of cytomegalovirus exposure and HLA in healthy donors. Vbeta (60) and Jbeta (13) primers were used in the PCR. The table came from immunoSEQ multiplex PCR; TCRdb's copy has only in-frame clones and leaves some out. The sample lists some 150,000 clones; roughly 9% were seen once. The sample consisted of PBMCs. Receptors originate from a woman in her forties in good health and CMV-seropositive.

The chain is built from TRBV7-2 and TRBJ2-7, with 8 bases aligning to TRBD1. With 1 base clipped from V and 5 bases from J, the junction kept 4 bases outside the gene matches. Germline lookup yields CDR1 SGHTA and CDR2 FQGNSA. This CDR3 spans 14 amino acids. CDR3 sequence (DNA): TGTGCCAGCAGCTTAGGAGGGGACAGGCACGAGCAGTACTTC. It yields the protein CASSLGGDRHEQYF.

This clone turned up a few times. J is TRBJ2-7 and V is TRBV27, with 7 bases that match TRBD1. With V trimmed by 6 bases and J by 3 bases, 11 bases remained unmatched. CDR3 length equals 15 residues. Germline V gives CDR1 MNHEY, CDR2 SMNVEV (reference sequence). The CDR3 DNA is TGTGCCAGCAGCCAGATCCGACAGGGATTCTACGAGCAGTACTTC. Amino acids: CASSQIRQGFYEQYF.

The V call is TRBV7-2, the J call TRBJ1-6, with TRBD1 matching over 7 bases. The germline CDR1 and CDR2 sequences are SGHTA and FQGNSA. This CDR3 is built from 16 residues. J lost 5 bases, V lost 5 bases, and 9 bases had no gene match. Here the CDR3 DNA reads TGTGCCAGCAGCCCGAACAGACAGGGCAATAATTCACCCCTCCACTTT. Translated, it gives CASSPNRQGNNSPLHF.